This TCR beta chain was retrieved from a study of CDR3 diversity in severe acne. MiXCR, run by TCRdb on the PCR reads, gives a single entry per CDR3 protein. The table lists almost 85,000 distinct CDR3 sequences, around 53% of them singletons, with around 15% in the top ten. This clonotype was counted between two and nine times. This CDR3 contains 18 residues. V was pared by 6 bases and J by 6 bases, with 16 bases of the junction left unmatched. The germline V gene encodes CDR1 SNHLY and CDR2 FYNNEI. The gene calls are TRBV2 and TRBJ2-7; 14 positions agree with TRBD2. The TCR sequence derives from a male donor in good health, without acne. The sequencing input was blood. In DNA form, the CDR3 reads TGTGCCAGCAGCGCCCTCGGACTAGCGGGAGGTATCCCCCTCGAGCAGTACTTC. It codes for CASSALGLAGGIPLEQYF.